The next 30 T cell receptor beta chains were all read from a single sample in a study of blood T cell repertoires in COVID-19. Sequencing was performed with immunoSEQ multiplex PCR; in TCRdb, only in-frame clones are kept and a portion is missing. The sample lists some 180,000 clones, 75% to 80% occurring once. The sample comprised peripheral blood. The receptor source for this set is a woman between 45 and 60 years old with active or convalescent COVID-19.

The rearrangement joins TRBV7-9 to TRBJ2-6; 7 bases align to TRBD1. This CDR3 is built from 16 residues. Per germline, CDR1 SEHNR and CDR2 FQNEAQ (reference sequence). The V and J ends lost 5 bases and 2 bases, in that order; junction bases with no gene match: 6. CDR3 sequence reads: CASSLGGRAGANVLTF. The CDR3 coding sequence is TGTGCCAGCAGCCTAGGGGGCAGAGCTGGGGCCAACGTCCTGACTTTC.

The J gene is TRBJ2-3, the V gene TRBV5-1; D is uncertain. The CDR3 is 14 amino acids. CDR1 and CDR2 from the germline V gene are SGHRS and YFSETQ. V was trimmed by 4 bases and J by 0 bases, leaving 9 bases between them. The CDR3 spells CASSPSVSTDTQYF. The CDR3 DNA follows: TGCGCCAGCAGCCCCAGTGTAAGCACAGATACGCAGTATTTT.

The chain recombines TRBV7-8 with TRBJ1-2; 11 positions agree with TRBD1. The V and J ends lost 5 bases and 8 bases, in that order; junction bases with no gene match: 10. The CDR3 is 15 amino acids. Looked up from germline, CDR1 is SGHVS and CDR2 is FQNEAQ. Here the CDR3 reads CASSIGTGGVGGYTF. The CDR3 nucleotides are TGTGCCAGCAGCATTGGGACAGGGGGAGTCGGAGGCTACACCTTC.

This clone has more than one count but fewer than ten. V usage is TRBV3-1 (or the pseudogene TRBV3-2) and J usage is TRBJ2-7; tentative D call: TRBD2 (5 bases). Per the germline V gene, CDR1 is LGHDT and CDR2 is YNNKEL (reference sequence). The CDR3 consists of 14 residues. The ends were cut back, 2 bases at V and 0 bases at J, with 8 bases in the middle. The CDR3 bases are TGTGCCAGCAGCCAAAACCGGGACTCCTACGAGCAGTACTTC. Translated: CASSQNRDSYEQYF.

The chain carries TRBV30 and TRBJ2-7, with D maybe TRBD2 (5 bases). The CDR3 sequence is 11 residues long. Per germline, CDR1 GTSNPN and CDR2 SVGIG (reference sequence). Trimming stripped 3 bases from V and 4 bases from J, with 7 bases between. CDR3: CAWRREYEQYF. In DNA, the CDR3 is TGTGCCTGGAGGAGGGAGTACGAGCAGTACTTC.

This clone has just one count. The chain's CDR3 is CASGLAGLYNEQFF. CDR3 bases: TGTGCCAGCGGGCTAGCGGGGCTTTACAATGAGCAGTTCTTC. The chain couples TRBV7-9 to TRBJ2-1; 9 nucleotides align to TRBD2. V lost 8 bases, J lost 4 bases, and 6 bases stayed unmatched. The CDR3 covers 14 residues. Germline V gene sequence: CDR1 SEHNR, CDR2 FQNEAQ (reference sequence).

This chain links TRBV5-5 with TRBJ1-2; 8 bases align to TRBD1. The V and J ends lost 3 bases and 4 bases, in that order; junction bases with no gene match: 8. The CDR3 consists of 15 residues. Germline V gives CDR1 SGHKS, CDR2 YYEKEE (reference sequence). CDR3 in DNA: TGTGCCAGCAGCTCCCAGCCGGGACAGGTCTATGGCTACACCTTC. It codes for CASSSQPGQVYGYTF.

Only a few counts were recorded for this clone. The rearrangement joins TRBV19 to TRBJ1-2, with TRBD1 matching over 8 bases. J was trimmed by 5 bases and V by 3 bases; bases with no gene match: 8. Germline assignment: CDR1 LNHDA and CDR2 SQIVND (reference sequence). The CDR3 has 15 amino acids. CDR3 in DNA: TGTGCCAGTAGTATGGCGGACAGGGTTGGGTATGGCTACACCTTC. Protein product: CASSMADRVGYGYTF.

The rearrangement links TRBV2 to TRBJ2-2; D perhaps matches TRBD2 (5 bases). The CDR3 contains 14 residues. Per germline, CDR1 SNHLY and CDR2 FYNNEI. V was clipped by 6 bases and J by 3 bases, with 11 bases between them. In DNA, the CDR3 is TGTGCCAGCAGAGCCTTGAGGGACACCGGGGAGCTGTTTTTT. Amino acid sequence: CASRALRDTGELFF.

For the CDR3, the DNA is TGTGCCAGCAGTTACTTCGGGCGCGGGAATTCACCCCTCCACTTT. This codes for CASSYFGRGNSPLHF. This sequence joins TRBV6-5 and TRBJ1-6; D is undetermined. The CDR3 contains 15 residues. Trimming pared 1 base from V and 7 bases from J, leaving 11 bases between. Germline CDR1 reads MNHEY; CDR2 reads SVGAGI.

CDR3 DNA: TGTGCCAGCATCAGAGCCGGGACAGGGGAAGGCTACACCTTC. This encodes CASIRAGTGEGYTF. The chain has TRBV7-9 and TRBJ1-2; TRBD1 matches 10 bases. Unmatched junction bases numbered 10, after V lost 7 bases and J lost 8 bases. Germline V gives CDR1 SEHNR, CDR2 FQNEAQ (reference sequence). The CDR3 covers 14 residues.

The chain links TRBV19 to TRBJ2-7, with D possibly TRBD2 on 5 matching bases. The CDR3 has 14 residues. Germline V lookup: CDR1 LNHDA, CDR2 SQIVND (reference sequence). Trimming removed 3 bases from V and 7 bases from J, with 16 bases in between. CDR3 sequence (DNA): TGTGCCAGTAGTATCGGAAGCGAACCGGGGGAGCAGTACTTC. Protein sequence: CASSIGSEPGEQYF.

The chain links TRBV21-1 to TRBJ1-5; the D call of TRBD1 is as the table states it, not checked on the DNA. TRBV21-1 is flagged as a pseudogene. The CDR3 has 14 residues. The CDR3: CASSGDRVVEPQHF. The CDR3 nucleotides are TGTGCCAGCAGCGGGGACAGGGTCGTTGAGCCCCAGCATTTT.

V and J are TRBV7-7 and TRBJ2-3; unclear D gene. Trimming took off 3 bases at V and 2 bases at J, with 9 bases between the two ends. This CDR3 region has 14 residues. Germline values: CDR1 SSHAT, CDR2 FNYEAQ (reference sequence). The CDR3 DNA follows: TGTGCCAGCAGCTTGGAGCCCTCCACAGATACGCAGTATTTT. Its translation: CASSLEPSTDTQYF. Full variable domain (missing parts from reference TRBV7-7 and TRBJ2-3): GAGVSQSPRYKVTKRGQDVTLRCDPISSHATLYWYQQALGQGPEFLTYFNYEAQPDKSGLPSDRFSAERPEGSISTLTIQRTEQRDSAMYRCASSLEPSTDTQYFGPGTRLTVL.

V gene TRBV10-3 combines with J gene TRBJ1-2; TRBD1 matches 11 bases. V lost 4 bases, J lost 2 bases, and 3 bases stayed unmatched. CDR1 is ENHRY and CDR2 is SYGVKD in the germline V gene. CDR3 length equals 15 residues. CDR3 sequence: CAISGTGGLNYGYTF. The CDR3 coding sequence is TGTGCCATCAGTGGGACAGGGGGCTTGAACTATGGCTACACCTTC.

This chain connects TRBV7-3 to TRBJ2-1; TRBD2 aligns across 11 bases. Germline CDR1 SGHTA, CDR2 FQGTGA. With V trimmed by 4 bases and J by 8 bases, 10 bases remained unmatched. This CDR3 is 16 amino acids long. CDR3 amino acids: CASSSLLAGAGDEQFF. The CDR3 nucleotides are TGTGCCAGCAGCTCTCTACTAGCGGGGGCCGGCGATGAGCAGTTCTTC.

This clone occurred once. This chain joins TRBV2 and TRBJ1-2, with unresolved D. V lost 0 bases to trimming and J lost 9 bases, with 11 bases between them. CDR1 and CDR2 from the germline V gene are SNHLY and FYNNEI. This CDR3 has 13 amino acids. The CDR3 reads CASSEAPRVSYTF. CDR3 sequence (DNA): TGTGCCAGCAGTGAAGCGCCGCGAGTGAGCTACACCTTC.

This chain joins TRBV25-1 and TRBJ2-7; TRBD1 agrees at 10 bases. Germline V gene data show CDR1 as MGHDK and CDR2 as SYGVNS. V shed 7 bases and J 2 bases; nucleotides not matched to a gene: 8. The length of the CDR3 is 15 residues. The CDR3, as DNA: TGTGCCAGCAAGTCCCGGACAGGGGGGCCCTACGAGCAGTACTTC. This codes for CASKSRTGGPYEQYF.

The chain has TRBV4-2 and TRBJ2-3; 13 positions agree with TRBD2. Germline V gene data show CDR1 as LGHNA and CDR2 as YNFKEQ. The trim removed 0 bases at V and 3 bases at J, leaving 6 bases unmatched. The CDR3 covers 18 residues. The CDR3, as DNA: TGTGCCAGCAGCCAAGAGAGCCAACTAGCGGGAGGGACAGATACGCAGTATTTT. This gives the protein CASSQESQLAGGTDTQYF.

The chain joins TRBV5-1 to TRBJ1-2; a possible D gene is TRBD1 (5 bases). CDR1 and CDR2 (germline): SGHRS, YFSETQ. Trimming took off 0 bases at V and 1 base at J, with 7 bases between the two ends. The CDR3 spans 14 residues. The CDR3 is CASSLGQSNYGYTF. DNA of the CDR3: TGCGCCAGCAGCTTGGGACAGAGTAACTATGGCTACACCTTC. Full variable domain (missing parts from reference TRBV5-1 and TRBJ1-2): KAGVTQTPRYLIKTRGQQVTLSCSPISGHRSVSWYQQTPGQGLQFLFEYFSETQRNKGNFPGRFSGRQFSNSRSEMNVSTLELGDSALYLCASSLGQSNYGYTFGSGTRLTVV.

This chain's CDR3 is CASSRDSGTDTQYF. CDR3 DNA: TGTGCCAGTTCCCGGGATTCGGGGACAGATACGCAGTATTTT. J is TRBJ2-3 and V is TRBV18; possibly TRBD2 for D (5 bases). The ends were cut back, 9 bases at V and 3 bases at J, with 16 bases in the middle. This CDR3 has 14 residues. CDR1 and CDR2 (germline): KGHSH, LQKENI.

The chain recombines TRBV20-1 with TRBJ2-3; weak D call: TRBD2 (7 bases). The germline V gene encodes CDR1 DFQATT and CDR2 SNEGSKA (reference sequence). V was shortened by 3 bases and J by 0 bases, with 16 bases between the two germline ends. This CDR3 has 16 residues. The CDR3 region has the DNA TGCAGTGCTAGTAGACGGTCGGGGGGCAGCACAGATACGCAGTATTTT. This codes for CSASRRSGGSTDTQYF.

The V gene is TRBV19, the J gene TRBJ1-4; D gene ambiguous. Germline CDR1 reads LNHDA; CDR2 reads SQIVND (reference sequence). This CDR3 is 13 amino acids long. V gave up 1 base and J gave up 8 bases, with 8 bases separating them. CDR3 region: CASSIGPVEKLFF. In nucleotides, the CDR3 is TGTGCCAGTAGTATAGGTCCAGTGGAAAAACTGTTTTTT.

The V gene is TRBV3-1 (or the pseudogene TRBV3-2), the J gene TRBJ1-1; D is perhaps TRBD1 (5 bases). CDR3 length: 15 residues. V gave up 2 bases and J gave up 2 bases, with 12 bases separating them. Germline V gene data show CDR1 as LGHDT and CDR2 as YNNKEL (reference sequence). The CDR3 region is CASSQPHRLNTEAFF. CDR3 in DNA: TGTGCCAGCAGCCAACCTCACAGGCTAAACACTGAAGCTTTCTTT.

The genes are TRBV6-6 and TRBJ2-6; D is uncertain. Germline CDR1 and CDR2: MNHNY and SVGAGI (reference sequence). V dropped 4 bases and J dropped 2 bases, with 6 bases sitting between them. This CDR3 contains 14 residues. CDR3 sequence (DNA): TGTGCCAGCAGTTCCTTAACTGGGGCCAACGTCCTGACTTTC. This translates into CASSSLTGANVLTF.

J is TRBJ2-7 and V is TRBV2, with 10 bases identical to TRBD2. V was pared by 2 bases and J by 3 bases, with 4 bases of the junction left unmatched. The CDR3 totals 15 residues. Per the germline V gene, CDR1 is SNHLY and CDR2 is FYNNEI. This chain's CDR3 is CASSEIGLADYEQYF. CDR3 nucleotides: TGTGCCAGCAGTGAAATTGGACTAGCGGACTACGAGCAGTACTTC.

V usage is TRBV29-1 and J usage is TRBJ2-3, with D unresolved. V was trimmed by 1 base and J by 2 bases, leaving 16 bases between them. This CDR3 spans 16 amino acids. In germline, CDR1 is SQVTM, CDR2 ANQGSEA. The CDR3 DNA reads as TGCAGCGTTGAAGGACACTTCACCGACCCCACAGATACGCAGTATTTT. It encodes CSVEGHFTDPTDTQYF.

The V gene is TRBV6-5, the J gene TRBJ2-5, with 7 nucleotides matching TRBD1. Germline CDR1 is MNHEY and CDR2 is SVGAGI. The V segment lost 5 bases and the J segment 5 bases; nucleotides outside the gene matches: 8. The CDR3 is 14 amino acids. The CDR3 DNA is TGTGCCAGCAGTCGAGACAGGGCCGCGGAGACCCAGTACTTC. Translating it yields CASSRDRAAETQYF.

The chain employs TRBV2 and TRBJ2-1; D uncertain. The V gene's germline CDR1 is SNHLY and CDR2 FYNNEI. The germline V and J ends were trimmed by 2 bases and 6 bases, with 14 bases remaining between them. The CDR3 contains 15 residues. The chain's CDR3 is CASSEFGEALNEQFF. CDR3 in DNA: TGTGCCAGCAGTGAATTCGGCGAGGCTCTCAATGAGCAGTTCTTC.

This clone was picked up a small number of times. This chain joins TRBV4-2 and TRBJ2-2, with 10 bases lining up with TRBD2. The CDR3 sequence is 18 residues long. Per the germline V gene, CDR1 is LGHNA and CDR2 is YNFKEQ. V dropped 2 bases and J dropped 5; count of bases not matched to a gene: 11. The CDR3 DNA sequence: TGTGCCAGCAGCCAAACCTCGAGCGGGGGGGGCCGAACCGGGGAGCTGTTTTTT. This gives the protein CASSQTSSGGGRTGELFF.